The rows below give T cell receptor beta chains drawn from one sample of a study of Ad26.COV2.S vaccination and SARS-CoV-2 variants. The repertoire was sequenced with immunoSEQ multiplex PCR; TCRdb's copy has only in-frame clones and lacks some. The sample holds hundreds of thousands of clones, about 89% seen once. The sequences come from peripheral blood, collected in a trial of Ad26.COV2.S vaccine versus placebo. Every receptor here comes from a person between 18 and 60 years old who received the Ad26.COV2.S COVID-19 vaccine or a placebo. The conserved cysteine and the conserved F or W are not part of the CDR3 here.

v_call,j_call,cdr3_aa
TRBV7-9,TRBJ2-3,ASSRHRDRGSDTQY
TRBV2,TRBJ1-2,ASSPPPGDPCGYT
TRBV11-2,TRBJ2-3,ASAEGLAGYTDTQY
TRBV9,TRBJ1-5,ASSVQGDQPQH
TRBV3-1/TRBV3-2,TRBJ1-5,ASSQDPAVSRPQH
TRBV12-5,TRBJ2-1,ASGLGVAGNNEQF
TRBV21-1,TRBJ1-5,ASSDRGGDQPQH
TRBV6-5,TRBJ1-5,ASAGQGYNQPQH
TRBV27,TRBJ1-1,ASSLGRMNTEAF
TRBV10-3,TRBJ1-5,AISGPYGQPQH
TRBV4-1,TRBJ1-1,ASSQGLGTGNTEAF
TRBV6-5,TRBJ1-2,ASRVPGQISDYT
TRBV21-1,TRBJ1-2,ASSGTDGYT
TRBV25-1,TRBJ2-3,ASSEGGPTDTQY
TRBV14,TRBJ2-4,ASSQGGATAKNIQY
TRBV7-8,TRBJ1-4,ASSLADSNEKLF
TRBV3-1/TRBV3-2,TRBJ1-2,ASSHRGTNYGYT
TRBV5-3,TRBJ2-5,ARSLFQETQY
TRBV18,TRBJ1-5,ASSPGRDQPQH
TRBV5-4,TRBJ2-5,ASSLDLGQVRVTQY
TRBV3-1/TRBV3-2,TRBJ2-1,ASSQGGGYNEQF
TRBV24-1,TRBJ1-1,ATSGQGSTEAF
TRBV2,TRBJ1-2,ASSTGTFYGYT
TRBV2,TRBJ2-3,AKGYSPNGPDTQY
TRBV27,TRBJ1-3,ASSTPDRNSGNTIY
TRBV19,TRBJ1-1,ASSIAGVGTEAF
TRBV5-1,TRBJ2-3,ASSLGLPGLGDTQY
TRBV29-1,TRBJ2-2,SVVASRGGDTGELF
TRBV7-9,TRBJ1-6,ASSQQDLVSNSPLH
TRBV7-9,TRBJ2-3,ASSFLGGGAGDTQY
TRBV9,TRBJ2-2,ASSVGGQVAGELF
TRBV12-3/TRBV12-4,TRBJ2-1,ASSSRRGNEQF
TRBV6-6,TRBJ2-7,ASSYSRTVYEQY
TRBV18,TRBJ2-4,ASSPGQGVIQY
TRBV5-4,TRBJ2-7,ASSLSTASSYEQY
TRBV6-1,TRBJ2-2,ASSEPRTIPTSGERTGELF
TRBV4-2,TRBJ2-5,ASSQERGGETQY
TRBV27,TRBJ2-2,ASSVLAAQPGELF
TRBV21-1,TRBJ1-2,ASSKEKAGVICANYGYT
TRBV10-3,TRBJ2-7,AIRDRGDSYEQY
TRBV5-1,TRBJ1-3,ASSPDTSSGNTIY
TRBV5-1,TRBJ2-5,ASSSGLAGRPYQETQY
TRBV4-2,TRBJ2-2,ASSQVGTNTGELF
TRBV18,TRBJ2-7,ASSPDGGSGYEQY
TRBV6-5,TRBJ1-5,ASSQDGGGDPQH
TRBV24-1,TRBJ2-3,ATSGGHADTQY
TRBV5-4,TRBJ1-2,ASSPTGLFYT
TRBV7-3,TRBJ2-2,ASSRTGVQKTGELF
TRBV10-1,TRBJ1-6,ASGGGLDSPLH
TRBV12-5,TRBJ2-5,ASALAGAETQY
TRBV30,TRBJ1-2,AWISDGNYGYT
TRBV6-5,TRBJ1-1,ASSYDPSTEAF
TRBV5-4,TRBJ1-3,ASSLYRGGNTIY
TRBV29-1,TRBJ2-5,SVEPWEETQY
TRBV30,TRBJ1-6,AWIGQSVPNSPLH
TRBV5-1,TRBJ2-2,ASAAGENTGELF
TRBV3-1/TRBV3-2,TRBJ1-2,ASSQGTGYGYT
TRBV4-2,TRBJ1-2,ASSQGSTGYGYT
TRBV5-6,TRBJ1-1,ASSWDRGVAF